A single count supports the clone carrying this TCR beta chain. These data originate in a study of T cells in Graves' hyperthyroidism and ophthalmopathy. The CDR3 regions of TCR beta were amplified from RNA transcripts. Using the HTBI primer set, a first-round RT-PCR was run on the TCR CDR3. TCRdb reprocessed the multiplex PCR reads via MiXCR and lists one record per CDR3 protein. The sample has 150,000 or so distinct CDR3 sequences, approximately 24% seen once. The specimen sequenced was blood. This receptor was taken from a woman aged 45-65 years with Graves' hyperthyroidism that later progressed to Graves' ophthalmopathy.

In nucleotides, the CDR3 is TGCGCCAGCAGCTTGACGGTTGTCAGGGGCTCTGGGGCCAACGTCCTGACTTTC. Its translation: CASSLTVVRGSGANVLTF. This sequence joins TRBV5-1 and TRBJ2-6; D possibly corresponds to TRBD1 (6 bases). Germline values: CDR1 SGHRS, CDR2 YFSETQ. V lost 1 base and J 0 bases, leaving 14 bases between the germline ends. This CDR3 region has 18 residues.